The rows below give T cell receptor beta chains drawn from one sample of a study of beta chain features in type 1 diabetes. Profiling relied on immunoSEQ multiplex PCR, and the TCRdb table lists in-frame clones only, not all of them. Of 250,000 to 300,000 clones in the sample, around 25% are singletons; the top ten hold 0.012%. Sequencing was carried out using naive CD4+ T cells from blood. The receptors derive from a woman in her 30s with type 1 diabetes. Both conserved end residues are part of each CDR3. Fields, in order: J gene, clone size, V gene, CDR3 length, D gene, CDR3 protein, CDR3 DNA. A D gene is named only where the DNA matches it firmly. Clone size is given for some rows only: seen once, a few or many times, or a class if the clone is expanded.

j_gene: TRBJ1-2
abundance: few
v_gene: TRBV6-1
len: 13
d_gene: .
CDR3aa: CASSEFQIYGYTF
CDR3nt: TGTGCCAGCAGTGAGTTTCAGATCTATGGCTACACCTTC

j_gene: TRBJ1-1
abundance: .
v_gene: TRBV30
len: 14
d_gene: .
CDR3aa: CAWRVFGRRAEAFF
CDR3nt: TGTGCCTGGAGAGTTTTCGGGAGGAGGGCTGAAGCTTTCTTT

j_gene: TRBJ2-1
abundance: .
v_gene: TRBV7-8
len: 18
d_gene: .
CDR3aa: CASSLSHSRRDKYNEQFF
CDR3nt: TGTGCCAGCAGCTTGAGTCATAGTCGGCGGGATAAGTACAATGAGCAGTTCTTC

j_gene: TRBJ1-5
abundance: .
v_gene: TRBV18
len: 14
d_gene: .
CDR3aa: CASSGRTQNQPQHF
CDR3nt: TGTGCCAGCTCAGGTCGCACCCAGAATCAGCCCCAGCATTTT

j_gene: TRBJ1-1
abundance: .
v_gene: TRBV5-1
len: 13
d_gene: .
CDR3aa: CASSLAVNTEAFF
CDR3nt: TGCGCCAGCAGCTTGGCCGTCAACACTGAAGCTTTCTTT

j_gene: TRBJ1-2
abundance: few
v_gene: TRBV2
len: 10
d_gene: .
CDR3aa: CASSTMGYTF
CDR3nt: TGTGCCAGCAGTACAATGGGCTACACCTTC

j_gene: TRBJ1-2
abundance: .
v_gene: TRBV7-9
len: 13
d_gene: .
CDR3aa: CASSLAGGRSYTF
CDR3nt: TGTGCCAGCAGCTTAGCGGGCGGGAGAAGCTACACCTTC

j_gene: TRBJ2-3
abundance: .
v_gene: TRBV30
len: 12
d_gene: .
CDR3aa: CAWKTSPDTQYF
CDR3nt: TGTGCCTGGAAAACTTCCCCAGATACGCAGTATTTT

j_gene: TRBJ2-7
abundance: .
v_gene: TRBV27
len: 14
d_gene: .
CDR3aa: CASRNKEFRGEQYF
CDR3nt: TGTGCCAGCAGGAATAAAGAGTTTCGCGGCGAGCAGTACTTC

j_gene: TRBJ1-2
abundance: .
v_gene: TRBV30
len: 13
d_gene: .
CDR3aa: CAWSIAGQYGYTF
CDR3nt: TGTGCCTGGTCCATAGCAGGGCAATATGGCTACACCTTC

j_gene: TRBJ2-1
abundance: few
v_gene: TRBV23-1
len: 16
d_gene: TRBD2
CDR3aa: CASSQPRDYKVHEQFF
CDR3nt: TGCGCCAGCAGTCAACCGCGGGACTATAAAGTCCATGAGCAGTTCTTC

j_gene: TRBJ1-1
abundance: .
v_gene: TRBV29-1
len: 16
d_gene: .
CDR3aa: CSVAVFAGKGGTEAFF
CDR3nt: TGCAGCGTTGCAGTTTTTGCCGGAAAGGGAGGCACTGAAGCTTTCTTT

j_gene: TRBJ2-5
abundance: .
v_gene: TRBV30
len: 15
d_gene: .
CDR3aa: CAWSKSSGWAETQYF
CDR3nt: TGTGCCTGGAGTAAATCCAGCGGGTGGGCGGAGACCCAGTACTTC

j_gene: TRBJ2-5
abundance: few
v_gene: TRBV5-4
len: 14
d_gene: .
CDR3aa: CASSLGSAVETQYF
CDR3nt: TGTGCCAGCAGCTTGGGCAGTGCAGTCGAGACCCAGTACTTC

j_gene: TRBJ2-1
abundance: few
v_gene: TRBV6-5
len: 11
d_gene: .
CDR3aa: CATNTGKGQFF
CDR3nt: TGTGCCACCAATACGGGAAAGGGGCAGTTCTTC

j_gene: TRBJ2-7
abundance: .
v_gene: TRBV5-1
len: 16
d_gene: TRBD2
CDR3aa: CASSLDGTSGTYEQYF
CDR3nt: TGCGCCAGCAGCTTGGATGGGACTAGCGGGACCTACGAGCAGTACTTC

j_gene: TRBJ2-7
abundance: .
v_gene: TRBV6-4
len: 13
d_gene: .
CDR3aa: CASSVSGAYEQYF
CDR3nt: TGTGCCAGCAGTGTTTCAGGGGCCTACGAGCAGTACTTC

j_gene: TRBJ1-4
abundance: .
v_gene: TRBV30
len: 13
d_gene: TRBD1
CDR3aa: CAWRGTGNEKLFF
CDR3nt: TGTGCCTGGCGAGGGACAGGCAATGAAAAACTGTTTTTT

j_gene: TRBJ2-7
abundance: few
v_gene: TRBV21-1
len: 16
d_gene: .
CDR3aa: CASSVQQGRRASEQYF
CDR3nt: TGTGCCAGCAGCGTACAACAGGGCCGAAGAGCAAGCGAGCAGTACTTC

j_gene: TRBJ2-1
abundance: .
v_gene: TRBV11-3
len: 13
d_gene: TRBD1
CDR3aa: CASSVTGWNEQFF
CDR3nt: TGTGCCAGCAGTGTGACAGGGTGGAATGAGCAGTTCTTC

j_gene: TRBJ2-3
abundance: few
v_gene: TRBV20-1
len: 11
d_gene: .
CDR3aa: CSALITDTQYF
CDR3nt: TGCAGTGCGCTAATCACAGATACGCAGTATTTT

j_gene: TRBJ1-5
abundance: .
v_gene: TRBV28
len: 16
d_gene: .
CDR3aa: CASSLHGRAQGQPQHF
CDR3nt: TGTGCCAGCAGTTTACATGGCAGGGCCCAGGGTCAGCCCCAGCATTTT

j_gene: TRBJ1-1
abundance: .
v_gene: TRBV9
len: 15
d_gene: .
CDR3aa: CASSVAGLGITEAFF
CDR3nt: TGTGCCAGCAGCGTAGCGGGACTCGGAATTACTGAAGCTTTCTTT

j_gene: TRBJ2-1
abundance: .
v_gene: TRBV5-4
len: 13
d_gene: .
CDR3aa: CASSLEWENEQFF
CDR3nt: TGTGCCAGCAGCTTGGAGTGGGAGAATGAGCAGTTCTTC

j_gene: TRBJ2-3
abundance: few
v_gene: TRBV29-1
len: 13
d_gene: .
CDR3aa: CSVEAAMTDTQYF
CDR3nt: TGCAGCGTTGAGGCGGCCATGACGGATACGCAGTATTTT

j_gene: TRBJ2-7
abundance: .
v_gene: TRBV18
len: 15
d_gene: TRBD2
CDR3aa: CASSPPSGSRDEQYF
CDR3nt: TGTGCCAGCTCACCACCGAGCGGGAGTCGCGACGAGCAGTACTTC

j_gene: TRBJ2-5
abundance: .
v_gene: TRBV5-1
len: 16
d_gene: TRBD1
CDR3aa: CASSVGQGSGEETQYF
CDR3nt: TGCGCCAGCAGCGTGGGACAGGGGAGTGGAGAAGAGACCCAGTACTTC

j_gene: TRBJ2-4
abundance: .
v_gene: TRBV15
len: 13
d_gene: .
CDR3aa: CATTGLAKNIQYF
CDR3nt: TGTGCCACCACCGGGTTGGCCAAAAACATTCAGTACTTC

j_gene: TRBJ2-1
abundance: .
v_gene: TRBV9
len: 14
d_gene: TRBD1
CDR3aa: CASSVDPGTGEQFF
CDR3nt: TGTGCCAGCAGCGTAGACCCAGGGACAGGGGAACAGTTCTTC

j_gene: TRBJ2-7
abundance: few
v_gene: TRBV5-1
len: 15
d_gene: TRBD1
CDR3aa: CASSDPGTGGYEQYF
CDR3nt: TGCGCCAGCAGCGACCCCGGGACAGGGGGCTACGAGCAGTACTTC

j_gene: TRBJ1-3
abundance: .
v_gene: TRBV25-1
len: 15
d_gene: .
CDR3aa: CASSAGWGGGNTIYF
CDR3nt: TGTGCCAGCAGTGCCGGGTGGGGAGGTGGAAACACCATATATTTT

j_gene: TRBJ2-5
abundance: few
v_gene: TRBV7-9
len: 13
d_gene: TRBD2
CDR3aa: CASGASGQETQYF
CDR3nt: TGTGCCAGCGGGGCTAGCGGACAAGAGACCCAGTACTTC

j_gene: TRBJ2-1
abundance: .
v_gene: TRBV5-4
len: 17
d_gene: TRBD1
CDR3aa: CASSLGSQGAFYNEQFF
CDR3nt: TGTGCCAGCAGCTTGGGTAGTCAGGGGGCGTTCTACAATGAGCAGTTCTTC

j_gene: TRBJ2-3
abundance: .
v_gene: TRBV29-1
len: 14
d_gene: .
CDR3aa: CSVDGRGAPDTQYF
CDR3nt: TGCAGCGTTGACGGCAGGGGAGCCCCAGATACGCAGTATTTT

j_gene: TRBJ2-7
abundance: few
v_gene: TRBV9
len: 14
d_gene: TRBD1
CDR3aa: CASSVGDRDYEQYF
CDR3nt: TGTGCCAGCAGCGTAGGGGACAGGGACTACGAGCAGTACTTC

j_gene: TRBJ1-5
abundance: .
v_gene: TRBV2
len: 14
d_gene: TRBD1
CDR3aa: CASGRDSNNQPQHF
CDR3nt: TGTGCCAGCGGCCGGGACAGTAACAATCAGCCCCAGCATTTT

j_gene: TRBJ2-1
abundance: .
v_gene: TRBV9
len: 15
d_gene: TRBD1
CDR3aa: CASSVAGGPYNEQFF
CDR3nt: TGTGCCAGCAGCGTAGCAGGGGGCCCCTACAATGAGCAGTTCTTC

j_gene: TRBJ1-4
abundance: .
v_gene: TRBV5-1
len: 14
d_gene: TRBD1
CDR3aa: CASSLGQGLEKLFF
CDR3nt: TGCGCCAGCAGCTTGGGACAGGGTCTCGAGAAACTGTTTTTT

j_gene: TRBJ2-3
abundance: .
v_gene: TRBV27
len: 13
d_gene: .
CDR3aa: CASSLDFPDTQYF
CDR3nt: TGTGCCAGCAGTCTGGACTTTCCAGATACGCAGTATTTT

j_gene: TRBJ2-5
abundance: .
v_gene: TRBV6-1
len: 17
d_gene: TRBD2
CDR3aa: CASSGKKAGGLQETQYF
CDR3nt: TGTGCCAGCAGTGGAAAGAAAGCGGGAGGGTTACAAGAGACCCAGTACTTC

j_gene: TRBJ2-5
abundance: .
v_gene: TRBV9
len: 14
d_gene: TRBD2
CDR3aa: CASTLAGAEETQYF
CDR3nt: TGTGCCAGCACCCTAGCGGGGGCGGAGGAGACCCAGTACTTC

j_gene: TRBJ2-5
abundance: few
v_gene: TRBV5-1
len: 14
d_gene: .
CDR3aa: CASTSFGVQETQYF
CDR3nt: TGCGCCAGCACTAGTTTCGGGGTACAAGAGACCCAGTACTTC

j_gene: TRBJ2-3
abundance: few
v_gene: TRBV29-1
len: 14
d_gene: TRBD2
CDR3aa: CSVGSSGKGDTQYF
CDR3nt: TGCAGCGTGGGTTCAAGCGGGAAGGGAGATACGCAGTATTTT

j_gene: TRBJ2-7
abundance: few
v_gene: TRBV9
len: 12
d_gene: TRBD2
CDR3aa: CASSASGYEQYF
CDR3nt: TGTGCCAGCAGCGCTAGCGGCTACGAGCAGTACTTC

j_gene: TRBJ1-4
abundance: .
v_gene: TRBV29-1
len: 12
d_gene: .
CDR3aa: CSVDTAHEKLFF
CDR3nt: TGCAGCGTTGATACAGCACATGAAAAACTGTTTTTT

j_gene: TRBJ2-1
abundance: .
v_gene: TRBV10-3
len: 13
d_gene: .
CDR3aa: CAISESREHEQFF
CDR3nt: TGTGCCATCAGTGAGTCGAGGGAGCATGAGCAGTTCTTC

j_gene: TRBJ2-1
abundance: .
v_gene: TRBV28
len: 12
d_gene: .
CDR3aa: CASSSTYNEQFF
CDR3nt: TGTGCCAGCAGTTCGACTTACAATGAGCAGTTCTTC

j_gene: TRBJ2-7
abundance: few
v_gene: TRBV7-9
len: 16
d_gene: TRBD2
CDR3aa: CASSLGLAGLSYEQYF
CDR3nt: TGTGCCAGCAGCTTAGGGCTAGCGGGCCTATCCTACGAGCAGTACTTC

j_gene: TRBJ2-1
abundance: few
v_gene: TRBV29-1
len: 13
d_gene: .
CDR3aa: CSANQDSYNEQFF
CDR3nt: TGCAGCGCGAACCAGGACAGCTACAATGAGCAGTTCTTC

j_gene: TRBJ2-7
abundance: .
v_gene: TRBV4-1
len: 16
d_gene: TRBD1
CDR3aa: CASSQAADRGRNEQYF
CDR3nt: TGCGCCAGCAGCCAAGCTGCGGACAGGGGGAGGAACGAGCAGTACTTC

j_gene: TRBJ2-7
abundance: few
v_gene: TRBV9
len: 15
d_gene: TRBD2
CDR3aa: CASSVDLAGGHEQYF
CDR3nt: TGTGCCAGCAGCGTTGACCTAGCGGGAGGCCACGAGCAGTACTTC

j_gene: TRBJ2-5
abundance: few
v_gene: TRBV29-1
len: 11
d_gene: .
CDR3aa: CSDWTEETQYF
CDR3nt: TGCAGCGATTGGACAGAAGAGACCCAGTACTTC

j_gene: TRBJ2-3
abundance: .
v_gene: TRBV5-1
len: 16
d_gene: TRBD2
CDR3aa: CASSFYPAGGTDTQYF
CDR3nt: TGCGCCAGCAGCTTTTACCCAGCGGGAGGCACAGATACGCAGTATTTT

j_gene: TRBJ2-5
abundance: few
v_gene: TRBV2
len: 13
d_gene: .
CDR3aa: CASISSGPGTQYF
CDR3nt: TGTGCCAGCATATCCAGCGGTCCGGGGACCCAGTACTTC

j_gene: TRBJ2-1
abundance: few
v_gene: TRBV7-3
len: 15
d_gene: .
CDR3aa: CASSSTGYSYNEQFF
CDR3nt: TGTGCCAGCAGCTCTACAGGGTACTCCTACAATGAGCAGTTCTTC

j_gene: TRBJ2-1
abundance: .
v_gene: TRBV4-1
len: 17
d_gene: TRBD2
CDR3aa: CASSPGIAGSLYNEQFF
CDR3nt: TGCGCCAGCAGCCCGGGGATAGCGGGGTCCCTGTACAATGAGCAGTTCTTC

j_gene: TRBJ2-7
abundance: .
v_gene: TRBV6-5
len: 16
d_gene: TRBD2
CDR3aa: CASSLGTSGRKDEQYF
CDR3nt: TGTGCCAGCAGTTTAGGGACTAGCGGGAGGAAAGACGAGCAGTACTTC

j_gene: TRBJ2-5
abundance: .
v_gene: TRBV5-1
len: 14
d_gene: .
CDR3aa: CASSSLMARETQYF
CDR3nt: TGCGCCAGCAGCTCGCTTATGGCGCGGGAGACCCAGTACTTC

j_gene: TRBJ1-1
abundance: few
v_gene: TRBV5-1
len: 13
d_gene: .
CDR3aa: CASSLAGNTEAFF
CDR3nt: TGCGCCAGCAGCTTGGCCGGGAACACTGAAGCTTTCTTT